Following are 4 T cell receptor beta chains from one sample sequenced in a study of Ad26.COV2.S vaccination and SARS-CoV-2 variants. The repertoire was sequenced with immunoSEQ multiplex PCR; TCRdb's copy has only in-frame clones and lacks some. The data contain fewer than 800,000 clones, 70% to 90% of them seen just once; the ten biggest clones take up over 1.3%. Treatment defined: about 20 received Ad26.COV2.S at low or high dose, single or two shots; a few received placebo; per-sample allocation not given. The samples were gathered on day 63 after the first injection of vaccine or placebo. The material sequenced was peripheral blood, taken in a trial of Ad26.COV2.S vaccine versus placebo. Every receptor here comes from a person between 18 and 59 years old who received the Ad26.COV2.S COVID-19 vaccine or a placebo.

The chain employs TRBV5-4 and TRBJ1-3; D unclear. The CDR3 is 13 amino acids. V gave up 1 base and J gave up 1 base, with 3 bases separating them. Per the germline V gene, CDR1 is SGHNT and CDR2 is YYREEE (reference sequence). The CDR3 coding sequence is TGTGCCAGCAGCTTGTATTCTGGAAACACCATATATTTT. Protein sequence: CASSLYSGNTIYF.

This sequence joins TRBV30 and TRBJ1-4, with D possibly matching TRBD1 (6 bases). The CDR3 consists of 15 residues. V was clipped by 0 bases and J by 11 bases, with 19 bases between them. Germline V gene sequence: CDR1 GTSNPN, CDR2 SVGIG (reference sequence). This CDR3 is CAWSVLGTGSEKLFF. The CDR3 DNA reads as TGTGCCTGGAGTGTACTAGGTACAGGGTCGGAGAAACTGTTTTTT.

This rearrangement joins TRBV12-5 to TRBJ2-7; D might be TRBD1 (5 bases). The CDR3 runs 13 residues. Trimming left V 8 bases short and J 0 bases short, with 11 bases between. Germline V gene lookup returns CDR1 LGHNT and CDR2 FRNRAP. CDR3 sequence reads: CASQQDLSYEQYF. The CDR3, as DNA: TGTGCTAGTCAACAGGACCTCTCCTACGAGCAGTACTTC.

The V call is TRBV9, the J call TRBJ2-2; D is ambiguous. This CDR3 has 12 amino acids. The germline gives CDR1 SGDLS, CDR2 YYNGEE. V was trimmed by 3 bases and J by 6 bases, leaving 6 bases between them. In DNA form, the CDR3 reads TGTGCCAGCAGCGCTATCGCCGGGGAGCTGTTTTTT. It encodes CASSAIAGELFF.